This TCR beta chain was recorded in a study of persistence of HIV-infected CD4 T cells. Study background: Antigen stimulation activated a lower proportion of cells, more of them memory, than anti-CD3/anti-CD28 stimulation.

Cells were stimulated nonspecifically with anti-CD3/anti-CD28 magnetic beads. CD4+ T cells upregulating both CD40 ligand and CD69 were sorted as responding cells. General study points: Compared with CD3/CD28-stimulated cells, CMV- and Gag-responding cells showed lower TCRbeta richness. Proviral oligoclonality tracked with TCR oligoclonality within the same sorted cells.

Germline V CDR1 and CDR2: MNHEY, SVGEGT. The CDR3 runs 13 residues. Trimming took 5 bases from V and 6 from J, leaving 14 bases between them. Concerning this clone: No antigen is known for it.

The immunoSEQ assay was version 4, run in survey mode. Only in-frame clones appear in the TCRdb table, and some are missing; sequencing was by immunoSEQ multiplex PCR. The repertoire holds approximately 46,000 clones, about 90% seen once, with around 3.4% in the top ten. This sequence was found in an adult woman with HIV who was CMV-seropositive. The rearrangement links TRBV6-2 or TRBV6-3 to TRBJ2-7, with unresolved D. Source: CD4+ T cells sorted from PBMCs after approximately 19-hour stimulation, taken from a patient who received antiretroviral therapy. In DNA, the CDR3 is TGTGCCAGCAGTCGACTGTCTCCTGGCGAGCAGTACTTC. It translates to CASSRLSPGEQYF.